This is a list of T cell receptor beta chains from one sample in a study of shared clonotypes between healthy human individuals. Data came from immunoSEQ multiplex PCR; TCRdb stores just in-frame clones and leaves some out. The table records millions of clones, approximately 95% of them present only once. The sample was naive CD4+ T cells sorted from blood. These TCRs come from a man between 18 and 35 years old in good health. The CDR3 runs from the conserved cysteine through the conserved F or W. The order of the fields is D gene, CDR3 length, clone size, V gene, J gene, CDR3 DNA, CDR3 protein. D genes are given only for firm matches. A clone size is listed for some rows: how often the clone was seen (once, few, many), or a class if it is expanded.

d_gene: -; len: 11; abundance: -; v_gene: TRBV30; j_gene: TRBJ2-5; CDR3nt: TGTGCCTGGAGTGTCCAAGAGACCCAGTACTTC; CDR3aa: CAWSVQETQYF
d_gene: TRBD1; len: 13; abundance: -; v_gene: TRBV2; j_gene: TRBJ1-6; CDR3nt: TGTGCCAGCGGGGGACAGGCTAATTCACCCCTCCACTTT; CDR3aa: CASGGQANSPLHF
d_gene: TRBD1; len: 15; abundance: -; v_gene: TRBV29-1; j_gene: TRBJ2-1; CDR3nt: TGCAGCGTTCTCCGTGGCACAGGGGGGATCAATGAGCAGTTCTTC; CDR3aa: CSVLRGTGGINEQFF
d_gene: -; len: 20; abundance: -; v_gene: TRBV4-1; j_gene: TRBJ2-5; CDR3nt: TGCGCCAGCAGCCAAGAACGTACGGGGGGGACAGGGAGTAGGCAAGAGACCCAGTACTTC; CDR3aa: CASSQERTGGTGSRQETQYF
d_gene: -; len: 13; abundance: -; v_gene: TRBV7-2; j_gene: TRBJ1-6; CDR3nt: TGTGCCAGCAGCTTAGACAGCAATTCACCCCTCCACTTT; CDR3aa: CASSLDSNSPLHF
d_gene: TRBD1; len: 14; abundance: -; v_gene: TRBV6-1; j_gene: TRBJ1-4; CDR3nt: TGTGCCAGCAGTGGACAGGGGCGCGTTGAAAAACTGTTTTTT; CDR3aa: CASSGQGRVEKLFF
d_gene: TRBD2; len: 16; abundance: -; v_gene: TRBV4-1; j_gene: TRBJ2-7; CDR3nt: TGCGCCAGCAGCCGACCGGGACTAGCGGGAGTATACGAGCAGTACTTC; CDR3aa: CASSRPGLAGVYEQYF
d_gene: -; len: 16; abundance: -; v_gene: TRBV5-8; j_gene: TRBJ1-6; CDR3nt: TGTGCCAGCAGCTTGCTCGGGGGATCCTATAATTCACCCCTCCACTTT; CDR3aa: CASSLLGGSYNSPLHF
d_gene: -; len: 12; abundance: -; v_gene: TRBV7-2; j_gene: TRBJ2-7; CDR3nt: TGTGCCAGCAGCCCTGGTGGGACGCCGCAGTACTTC; CDR3aa: CASSPGGTPQYF
d_gene: -; len: 11; abundance: -; v_gene: TRBV5-1; j_gene: TRBJ2-7; CDR3nt: TGCGCCAGCAGGGGAGAGACCGAGCAGTACTTC; CDR3aa: CASRGETEQYF
d_gene: TRBD1; len: 15; abundance: -; v_gene: TRBV7-2; j_gene: TRBJ1-4; CDR3nt: TGTGCCAGCAGTTCTAGGGGGCCATCCGGTGAAAAACTGTTTTTT; CDR3aa: CASSSRGPSGEKLFF
d_gene: -; len: 14; abundance: -; v_gene: TRBV5-1; j_gene: TRBJ1-1; CDR3nt: TGCGCCAGCAGCTTGGATATTGGTGGGTCTGAAGCTTTCTTT; CDR3aa: CASSLDIGGSEAFF
d_gene: -; len: 12; abundance: -; v_gene: TRBV4-1; j_gene: TRBJ1-2; CDR3nt: TGCGCCAGCAACCAAGGGGGTGACGGCTACACCTTC; CDR3aa: CASNQGGDGYTF
d_gene: -; len: 15; abundance: -; v_gene: TRBV10-1; j_gene: TRBJ2-3; CDR3nt: TGCGCCAGCAGTGAGGCCTCTCTAGCGACAGATACGCAGTATTTT; CDR3aa: CASSEASLATDTQYF
d_gene: -; len: 14; abundance: -; v_gene: TRBV7-9; j_gene: TRBJ1-5; CDR3nt: TGTGCCAGCAGCTTAGAACAGTTTAATCAGCCCCAGCATTTT; CDR3aa: CASSLEQFNQPQHF
d_gene: -; len: 15; abundance: once; v_gene: TRBV14; j_gene: TRBJ1-2; CDR3nt: TGTGCCAGCAGCCAGTCTCTGCGACCCCGACAGGGCTACACCTTC; CDR3aa: CASSQSLRPRQGYTF
d_gene: TRBD1; len: 15; abundance: -; v_gene: TRBV7-2; j_gene: TRBJ2-1; CDR3nt: TGTGCCAGCAGCTTGGTAGGGGGCCTCGGGAATGAGCAGTTCTTC; CDR3aa: CASSLVGGLGNEQFF
d_gene: TRBD2; len: 17; abundance: -; v_gene: TRBV5-1; j_gene: TRBJ2-5; CDR3nt: TGCGCCAGCAGCTTGAGGGCTAGCGGTTTACGGAGGGAGACCCAGTACTTC; CDR3aa: CASSLRASGLRRETQYF
d_gene: TRBD1; len: 13; abundance: once; v_gene: TRBV10-3; j_gene: TRBJ1-2; CDR3nt: TGTGCCATCAGGGCGGGACAGGGGTATGGCTACACCTTC; CDR3aa: CAIRAGQGYGYTF
d_gene: TRBD2; len: 15; abundance: -; v_gene: TRBV30; j_gene: TRBJ2-1; CDR3nt: TGTGCCTGGAGTGTACCGGGGTTGACTAGCGGGAGGGAGTTCTTC; CDR3aa: CAWSVPGLTSGREFF
d_gene: -; len: 15; abundance: -; v_gene: TRBV19; j_gene: TRBJ2-7; CDR3nt: TGTGCCAGTACCCAAGGCCCACGGGGCTCCTACGAGCAGTACTTC; CDR3aa: CASTQGPRGSYEQYF
d_gene: TRBD2; len: 15; abundance: -; v_gene: TRBV29-1; j_gene: TRBJ2-5; CDR3nt: TGCAGCTCCTATCAAGCGGGAGAGAGGGGGGAGACCCAGTACTTC; CDR3aa: CSSYQAGERGETQYF
d_gene: TRBD2; len: 16; abundance: -; v_gene: TRBV30; j_gene: TRBJ2-3; CDR3nt: TGTGCCTGGGGAGGCCCCGAGCGGCGGGGGACAGATACGCAGTATTTT; CDR3aa: CAWGGPERRGTDTQYF
d_gene: -; len: 14; abundance: -; v_gene: TRBV4-3; j_gene: TRBJ2-2; CDR3nt: TGCGCCAGCAGCCAAGAACCTAACACCGGGGAGCTGTTTTTT; CDR3aa: CASSQEPNTGELFF
d_gene: -; len: 15; abundance: -; v_gene: TRBV2; j_gene: TRBJ1-2; CDR3nt: TGTGCCAGCAGTGAAGAGGGAGGGGCTGGCTATGGCTACACCTTC; CDR3aa: CASSEEGGAGYGYTF
d_gene: -; len: 13; abundance: once; v_gene: TRBV6-5; j_gene: TRBJ1-3; CDR3nt: TGTGCCAGCAGCCCCAGGCCGGGAAACACCATATATTTT; CDR3aa: CASSPRPGNTIYF
d_gene: -; len: 14; abundance: -; v_gene: TRBV5-1; j_gene: TRBJ1-6; CDR3nt: TGCGCCAGCAGCGGGGGCACCTATAATTCACCCCTCCACTTT; CDR3aa: CASSGGTYNSPLHF
d_gene: -; len: 16; abundance: -; v_gene: TRBV29-1; j_gene: TRBJ2-7; CDR3nt: TGCAGCGTTGAAGCGGGAAGGCCAGAGGGTCCCTACGAGCAGTACTTC; CDR3aa: CSVEAGRPEGPYEQYF
d_gene: -; len: 16; abundance: -; v_gene: TRBV11-2; j_gene: TRBJ2-3; CDR3nt: TGTGCCGGCAGCTTAGAGGGGGGCGCCGGCACAGATACGCAGTATTTT; CDR3aa: CAGSLEGGAGTDTQYF
d_gene: -; len: 14; abundance: -; v_gene: TRBV4-3; j_gene: TRBJ2-4; CDR3nt: TGCGCCAGCAGCCAATTCGTAGAGGTAGACATTCAGTACTTC; CDR3aa: CASSQFVEVDIQYF
d_gene: -; len: 14; abundance: -; v_gene: TRBV10-3; j_gene: TRBJ2-7; CDR3nt: TGTGCCATCAGTGCTTCCGGGATCTCCTACGAGCAGTACTTC; CDR3aa: CAISASGISYEQYF
d_gene: TRBD2; len: 17; abundance: -; v_gene: TRBV18; j_gene: TRBJ2-1; CDR3nt: TGTGCCAGCTCACCCCAAAGGACTAGCGGGGGAAGCAATGAGCAGTTCTTC; CDR3aa: CASSPQRTSGGSNEQFF
d_gene: -; len: 13; abundance: -; v_gene: TRBV6-5; j_gene: TRBJ1-2; CDR3nt: TGTGCCAGCGGCGCTCCGGTCTCCGGGGGCTACACCTTC; CDR3aa: CASGAPVSGGYTF
d_gene: TRBD2; len: 17; abundance: -; v_gene: TRBV4-1; j_gene: TRBJ2-1; CDR3nt: TGCGCCAGCAGCCCGGCCTTGAGCGGGAGGAGATACAATGAGCAGTTCTTC; CDR3aa: CASSPALSGRRYNEQFF
d_gene: -; len: 12; abundance: once; v_gene: TRBV11-2; j_gene: TRBJ2-1; CDR3nt: TGTGCCAGCAGTTCAACCCACGGTGAGCAGTTCTTC; CDR3aa: CASSSTHGEQFF
d_gene: -; len: 14; abundance: -; v_gene: TRBV6-1; j_gene: TRBJ1-1; CDR3nt: TGTGCCAGCAGTGACGGGACTATGAACACTGAAGCTTTCTTT; CDR3aa: CASSDGTMNTEAFF
d_gene: -; len: 15; abundance: -; v_gene: TRBV28; j_gene: TRBJ2-7; CDR3nt: TGTGCCAGCAGTTCCACCTTCCGGGGTTCCTACGAGCAGTACTTC; CDR3aa: CASSSTFRGSYEQYF
d_gene: TRBD1; len: 14; abundance: -; v_gene: TRBV5-1; j_gene: TRBJ1-2; CDR3nt: TGCGCCAGCAGCTTGGGGGACAGGGAGTTTGGCTACACCTTC; CDR3aa: CASSLGDREFGYTF
d_gene: TRBD1; len: 17; abundance: -; v_gene: TRBV7-2; j_gene: TRBJ2-2; CDR3nt: TGTGCCAGCAGCTGGACAGGGGGCTTCCTGGTGGCCGGGGAGCTGTTTTTT; CDR3aa: CASSWTGGFLVAGELFF
d_gene: -; len: 16; abundance: -; v_gene: TRBV2; j_gene: TRBJ2-5; CDR3nt: TGTGCCACCCAAACAGCAGCAATCAGGGGTGGCGAGACCCAGTACTTC; CDR3aa: CATQTAAIRGGETQYF
d_gene: TRBD1; len: 14; abundance: -; v_gene: TRBV5-1; j_gene: TRBJ2-1; CDR3nt: TGCGCCAGCAGCGAACTAGACAGGGCGGGTGAGCAGTTCTTC; CDR3aa: CASSELDRAGEQFF
d_gene: TRBD2; len: 15; abundance: -; v_gene: TRBV6-1; j_gene: TRBJ2-7; CDR3nt: TGTGCCAGCAGATGGGGAGAGACTAGCGATTACGAGCAGTACTTC; CDR3aa: CASRWGETSDYEQYF
d_gene: -; len: 11; abundance: -; v_gene: TRBV5-6; j_gene: TRBJ2-7; CDR3nt: TGTGCCAGCAGTCTTCAATACGAGCAGTACTTC; CDR3aa: CASSLQYEQYF
d_gene: TRBD1; len: 15; abundance: -; v_gene: TRBV19; j_gene: TRBJ1-2; CDR3nt: TGTGCCAGTAGTACTCGGACAGGCTCCACGTATGGCTACACCTTC; CDR3aa: CASSTRTGSTYGYTF
d_gene: TRBD1; len: 14; abundance: -; v_gene: TRBV5-5; j_gene: TRBJ2-7; CDR3nt: TGTGCCAGCAGCGAAGGACAGGGATACTACGAGCAGTACTTC; CDR3aa: CASSEGQGYYEQYF
d_gene: TRBD1; len: 12; abundance: -; v_gene: TRBV29-1; j_gene: TRBJ1-1; CDR3nt: TGCAGCGTTGCTGAGACAGGGAGGGGAGCTTTCTTT; CDR3aa: CSVAETGRGAFF
d_gene: -; len: 15; abundance: -; v_gene: TRBV4-1; j_gene: TRBJ2-2; CDR3nt: TGCGCCAGCAGCCAAGAGTCAACGAACACCGGGGAGCTGTTTTTT; CDR3aa: CASSQESTNTGELFF
d_gene: -; len: 16; abundance: -; v_gene: TRBV5-1; j_gene: TRBJ2-1; CDR3nt: TGCGCCAGCAGCTGGGCCAGCGTTGGACGGGGCAATGAGCAGTTCTTC; CDR3aa: CASSWASVGRGNEQFF
d_gene: -; len: 14; abundance: -; v_gene: TRBV6-5; j_gene: TRBJ2-7; CDR3nt: TGTGCCAGCAGTTACGGGGCGGGGCCCTACGAGCAGTACTTC; CDR3aa: CASSYGAGPYEQYF
d_gene: TRBD2; len: 15; abundance: -; v_gene: TRBV12-5; j_gene: TRBJ2-1; CDR3nt: TGTGCTAGTGCTAGGGGAGGGAATTCATACAATGAGCAGTTCTTC; CDR3aa: CASARGGNSYNEQFF
d_gene: -; len: 13; abundance: -; v_gene: TRBV6-5; j_gene: TRBJ1-2; CDR3nt: TGTGCCAGCAGCCCAGGGACCACCTATGGCTACACCTTC; CDR3aa: CASSPGTTYGYTF
d_gene: TRBD1; len: 16; abundance: once; v_gene: TRBV5-4; j_gene: TRBJ2-4; CDR3nt: TGTGCCAGCAGCTCCGGACAGGGGGTCCCCAAAAACATTCAGTACTTC; CDR3aa: CASSSGQGVPKNIQYF
d_gene: -; len: 13; abundance: -; v_gene: TRBV5-6; j_gene: TRBJ1-1; CDR3nt: TGTGCCAGCAGCCTCCAGAGGAGCACTGAAGCTTTCTTT; CDR3aa: CASSLQRSTEAFF
d_gene: TRBD1; len: 13; abundance: -; v_gene: TRBV5-1; j_gene: TRBJ2-5; CDR3nt: TGCGCCAGCAGCCCCCAGGGGGCCGTAGGGGAGTACTTC; CDR3aa: CASSPQGAVGEYF
d_gene: -; len: 14; abundance: -; v_gene: TRBV28; j_gene: TRBJ1-3; CDR3nt: TGTGCCAGCAGTTTCCAAAGGGCTGGAAACACCATATATTTT; CDR3aa: CASSFQRAGNTIYF